The 29 T cell receptor beta chains presented below share a single source sample, sequenced in a study of cytomegalovirus exposure and HLA in healthy donors. Primers for the PCR totalled 60 Vbeta and 13 Jbeta. Sequenced by immunoSEQ multiplex PCR; TCRdb stores in-frame clones only, minus some. The repertoire holds about 160,000 clones, with roughly 80% as singletons. Material for sequencing was PBMCs. These receptors all come from a woman aged 40-49 years in good health and CMV-seronegative.

The V and J genes are TRBV19 and TRBJ2-1, with 11 bases aligning to TRBD1. From germline, CDR1 is LNHDA and CDR2 SQIVND (reference sequence). The V segment lost 5 bases and the J segment 9 bases; nucleotides outside the gene matches: 9. The CDR3 is made up of 15 amino acids. Written as DNA, the CDR3 is TGTGCCAGTAGTGCTCAAGGACAGGGGGCGAGTGAGCAGTTCTTC. It specifies CASSAQGQGASEQFF.

The CDR3 is CASSLGGGATGANVLTF. As DNA, the CDR3 is TGTGCCAGCAGCTTAGGCGGGGGGGCTACTGGGGCCAACGTCCTGACTTTC. The V and J genes are TRBV7-2 and TRBJ2-6, with 9 bases identical to TRBD2. There are 17 residues in the CDR3. With V trimmed by 1 base and J by 2 bases, 3 bases remained unmatched. The germline CDR1 and CDR2 sequences are SGHTA and FQGNSA.

The chain has TRBV5-1 and TRBJ2-7; possibly TRBD1 for D (5 bases). V was pared by 0 bases and J by 1 base, with 11 bases between. Germline assignment: CDR1 SGHRS and CDR2 YFSETQ. The CDR3 consists of 15 residues. CDR3 nucleotide sequence: TGCGCCAGCAGCTTGGCCACCGACAGTTCCTACGAGCAGTACTTC. Amino acids: CASSLATDSSYEQYF.

V gene TRBV12-5 combines with J gene TRBJ1-1, with 12 bases matching TRBD1. This CDR3 has 17 residues. The V gene's germline CDR1 is LGHNT and CDR2 FRNRAP. V was clipped by 2 bases and J by 5 bases; unmatched bases: 9. The CDR3 is CASGLMKGQGAKTEAFF. The CDR3 nucleotides read TGTGCTAGTGGTTTGATGAAGGGACAGGGGGCGAAGACTGAAGCTTTCTTT.

Turning to this clone: The junction shows a germline mismatch at one end, possibly a read error. The V and J genes are TRBV7-3 and TRBJ2-1, with TRBD2 as a possible D gene (7 bases). This CDR3 spans 15 amino acids. The V gene's germline CDR1 is SGHTA and CDR2 FQGTGA. The chain's CDR3 is CSSSFGRGGVNEQFF. The CDR3 DNA is TGTTCCAGCAGCTTTGGCAGGGGAGGGGTTAATGAGCAGTTCTTC.

The chain employs TRBV9 and TRBJ2-3; 9 nucleotides line up with TRBD2. J lost 5 bases, V lost 3 bases, and 7 bases had no gene match. CDR3 size: 15 residues. Germline V CDR1 and CDR2: SGDLS, YYNGEE. The CDR3 is CASSARGGREDTQYF. The CDR3 DNA follows: TGTGCCAGCAGCGCGCGGGGGGGCCGGGAAGATACGCAGTATTTT.

This chain uses TRBV2 with TRBJ2-5; D not certain. The CDR3 runs 13 residues. In germline, CDR1 is SNHLY, CDR2 FYNNEI. The V gene lost 1 base and the J gene lost 3 bases, with 6 bases spanning the gap. CDR3 in amino acids: CASSEGQEETQYF. In DNA form, the CDR3 reads TGTGCCAGCAGTGAAGGTCAGGAAGAGACCCAGTACTTC.

V is TRBV2 and J is TRBJ2-3, with 8 positions matching TRBD2. V lost 6 bases, J lost 4 bases, and 9 bases stayed unmatched. Germline-derived CDR1 and CDR2 are SNHLY and FYNNEI. This CDR3 has 15 amino acids. CDR3: CASSGGAGLADTQYF. DNA for the CDR3: TGTGCCAGCAGCGGGGGGGCTGGATTAGCAGATACGCAGTATTTT.

Worth noting for this clone: Other DNA sequences in the same sample also yield this CDR3. The chain is built from TRBV2 and TRBJ2-3, with 7 bases identical to TRBD1. The CDR3 loop spans 13 amino acids. Looked up from germline, CDR1 is SNHLY and CDR2 is FYNNEI. Trimming took 4 bases from V and 4 from J; bases not matched to a gene: 2. CDR3 nucleotides: TGTGCCAGCAGTGGACAGGGCTCAGATACGCAGTATTTT. Residues: CASSGQGSDTQYF.

The chain is built from TRBV19 and TRBJ2-5, with 7 bases identical to TRBD1. J lost 3 bases, V lost 3 bases, and 4 bases had no gene match. Germline V gene lookup returns CDR1 LNHDA and CDR2 SQIVND (reference sequence). CDR3 size: 14 residues. This CDR3 is CASSIWDSKETQYF. The CDR3 region has the DNA TGTGCCAGTAGTATCTGGGACAGTAAAGAGACCCAGTACTTC.

The sample holds a few counts of this clone. The J gene is TRBJ1-6, the V gene TRBV28, with a tentative D call TRBD1 (6 bases). CDR3 length equals 15 residues. Trimming left V 6 bases short and J 2 bases short, with 11 bases between. CDR1 is MDHEN, CDR2 SYDVKM, per germline. The CDR3 DNA follows: TGTGCCAGCAGCCCACAGGGAGCCTATAATTCACCCCTCCACTTT. This encodes CASSPQGAYNSPLHF.

This sequence joins TRBV27 and TRBJ1-1; a weak D match, TRBD1 (6 bases). The CDR3 sequence is 17 residues long. CDR1 MNHEY and CDR2 SMNVEV come from the germline V gene (reference sequence). The V and J ends lost 8 bases and 0 bases respectively, with 22 bases between them. The CDR3 sequence: CASRTGFNPSVNTEAFF. Written as DNA, the CDR3 is TGTGCCAGCCGTACAGGGTTTAACCCGTCTGTGAACACTGAAGCTTTCTTT.

This clone was found a few times. This chain joins TRBV4-1 and TRBJ2-7, with 11 bases that match TRBD2. J was trimmed by 3 bases and V by 0 bases; bases with no gene match: 7. CDR3 size: 17 residues. The germline CDR1 and CDR2 sequences are MGHRA and YSYEKL. CDR3 region: CASSQDSASGGFYEQYF. CDR3 nucleotides: TGCGCCAGCAGCCAAGATTCGGCTAGCGGGGGGTTCTACGAGCAGTACTTC.

The V gene is TRBV19, the J gene TRBJ2-1; TRBD2 aligns across 7 bases. The CDR3 is 15 amino acids. The ends lost 3 bases at V and 3 bases at J; junction bases unmatched: 5. In germline, CDR1 is LNHDA, CDR2 SQIVND (reference sequence). CDR3 in amino acids: CASSIRTGGYNEQFF. In DNA, the CDR3 is TGTGCCAGTAGTATCAGGACGGGGGGCTACAATGAGCAGTTCTTC.

This clone appeared once. V gene TRBV28 combines with J gene TRBJ1-2; 12 bases agree with TRBD1. Trimming removed 4 bases from V and 7 bases from J; junction bases left unmatched: 7. The CDR3 extends over 15 amino acids. Germline lookup yields CDR1 MDHEN and CDR2 SYDVKM. The CDR3, as DNA: TGTGCCAGCAGTTCTACGGGACAGGGGGCAACTGGCTACACCTTC. Translated: CASSSTGQGATGYTF.

This clone appeared a single time. The chain employs TRBV6-6 and TRBJ2-5; 7 positions agree with TRBD1. The CDR3 length is 13 residues. The V and J ends lost 7 bases and 5 bases, in that order; junction bases with no gene match: 7. The V gene's germline CDR1 is MNHNY and CDR2 SVGAGI (reference sequence). The CDR3 region is CASNPGQWETQYF. Written as DNA, the CDR3 is TGTGCCAGCAACCCGGGACAGTGGGAGACCCAGTACTTC.

J is TRBJ1-4 and V is TRBV18; D not certain. CDR1 and CDR2 (germline): KGHSH, LQKENI. The V end was cut by 3 bases, the J end by 4 bases, with 9 bases between. The CDR3 is made up of 14 amino acids. DNA of the CDR3: TGTGCCAGCTCACCGCCGGGTATTAATGAAAAACTGTTTTTT. This gives the protein CASSPPGINEKLFF.

The chain combines TRBV6-1 with TRBJ2-7; the D gene is possibly TRBD1 (5 bases). Trimming pared 6 bases from V and 0 bases from J, leaving 9 bases between. CDR1 MNHNS and CDR2 SASEGT come from the germline V gene. This CDR3 comprises 13 residues. The CDR3 protein is CASSRQISYEQYF. In DNA form, the CDR3 reads TGTGCCAGCAGCCGACAGATCTCCTACGAGCAGTACTTC.

This clone was observed a single time. The chain links TRBV27 to TRBJ1-4; 10 nucleotides match TRBD1. The CDR3 length is 14 residues. V shed 6 bases, J shed 8 bases, and the junction held 6 bases outside the gene matches. Per the germline V gene, CDR1 is MNHEY and CDR2 is SMNVEV (reference sequence). CDR3 loop: CASRRQGAGEKLFF. DNA for the CDR3: TGTGCCAGCAGGAGACAGGGGGCCGGGGAAAAACTGTTTTTT.

The chain carries TRBV7-2 and TRBJ1-6, with D unclear. Trimming shortened V by 5 bases and J by 8 bases, and 13 bases separated the two germline ends. The CDR3 contains 14 residues. Germline V gene lookup returns CDR1 SGHTA and CDR2 FQGNSA. CDR3 loop: CASSARGQYSPLHF. CDR3 in DNA: TGTGCCAGCAGCGCCAGAGGCCAGTATTCACCCCTCCACTTT.

The chain links TRBV4-1 to TRBJ1-1, with D perhaps TRBD1 (5 bases). V was clipped by 5 bases and J by 1 base, with 8 bases between them. The CDR3 extends over 13 amino acids. Germline CDR1 is MGHRA and CDR2 is YSYEKL. Here the CDR3 DNA reads TGCGCCAGCAGCGCGGGACCGAACACTGAAGCTTTCTTT. Protein sequence: CASSAGPNTEAFF.

J is TRBJ2-1 and V is TRBV7-2, with D possibly TRBD1 on 6 matching bases. CDR3 size: 15 residues. Trimming took off 5 bases at V and 5 bases at J, with 16 bases between the two ends. Germline loops: CDR1 SGHTA, CDR2 FQGNSA. In nucleotides, the CDR3 is TGTGCCAGCAGCCAGAGGGCAGGGGCCAACAATGAGCAGTTCTTC. This encodes CASSQRAGANNEQFF.

This chain connects TRBV9 to TRBJ1-1; a weak D match, TRBD1 (6 bases). Germline V gene data show CDR1 as SGDLS and CDR2 as YYNGEE. Trimming stripped 0 bases from V and 1 base from J, with 13 bases between. This CDR3 is built from 16 residues. The CDR3 loop reads CASSVVGRGWNTEAFF. In DNA, the CDR3 is TGTGCCAGCAGCGTAGTAGGGAGGGGGTGGAACACTGAAGCTTTCTTT.

V gene TRBV18 combines with J gene TRBJ2-7; 8 bases align to TRBD1. This CDR3 spans 15 amino acids. V lost 3 bases and J lost 3; bases outside the gene matches: 7. CDR1 is KGHSH, CDR2 LQKENI, per germline. The CDR3 region is CASSPRRTGFYEQYF. The CDR3, as DNA: TGTGCCAGCTCACCCCGACGGACAGGGTTCTACGAGCAGTACTTC.

CDR3 nucleotide sequence: TGTGCCAGCAGTGAAGGGCTAACAGGGCTCCAAGAGACCCAGTACTTC. The encoded protein is CASSEGLTGLQETQYF. The V call is TRBV2, the J call TRBJ2-5; TRBD1 might be the D (6 bases). CDR1 SNHLY and CDR2 FYNNEI come from the germline V gene. CDR3 size: 16 residues. Trimming cost V 1 base and J 1 base, with 13 bases left between them.

The chain couples TRBV28 to TRBJ1-2, with D uncertain. Germline V lookup: CDR1 MDHEN, CDR2 SYDVKM. The CDR3 has 14 amino acids. The ends were cut back, 6 bases at V and 11 bases at J, with 22 bases in the middle. The CDR3 loop is CASRPATVSGRYTF. As DNA, the CDR3 is TGTGCCAGCAGACCAGCGACGGTCTCGGGGAGGTACACCTTC.

The sample holds one count of this clone. The chain joins TRBV19 to TRBJ1-1; D perhaps matches TRBD1 (5 bases). CDR3 length: 15 amino acids. Per germline, CDR1 LNHDA and CDR2 SQIVND (reference sequence). Trimming removed 3 bases at V and 5 bases at J, with 16 bases between. CDR3 nucleotide sequence: TGTGCCAGTAGTATTTGGCAGGGAAGAAAAACTGAAGCTTTCTTT. Translation gives CASSIWQGRKTEAFF.

V gene TRBV18 combines with J gene TRBJ1-1; 7 bases fit TRBD1. V lost 2 bases to trimming and J lost 5 bases; unmatched junction nucleotides: 5. This CDR3 contains 14 residues. Germline V gene data show CDR1 as KGHSH and CDR2 as LQKENI. CDR3 sequence: CASSPRQGETEAFF. The CDR3 DNA reads TGTGCCAGCTCACCAAGACAGGGTGAGACTGAAGCTTTCTTT.

This clone has more than one count but fewer than ten. V gene TRBV4-1 combines with J gene TRBJ2-3, with 9 nucleotides matching TRBD2. CDR3 size: 17 residues. Germline V gene lookup returns CDR1 MGHRA and CDR2 YSYEKL. The V gene end was trimmed by 3 bases and the J gene end by 6 bases; junction bases not matched to a gene: 13. The CDR3 loop reads CASSQFLWRGGEDTQYF. The CDR3 DNA sequence: TGCGCCAGCAGCCAGTTCCTTTGGCGGGGGGGTGAGGATACGCAGTATTTT.